Listed below are T cell receptor beta chains from one sample, sequenced in a study of blood T cell repertoires in COVID-19. Generated by immunoSEQ multiplex PCR, the TCRdb table keeps only in-frame clones and is missing some. The sample holds some 110,000 clones, about 89% seen once. The sequencing input was peripheral blood. These receptors were taken from a human donor in a cohort sampled during active COVID-19. CDR3s include the opening cysteine and the closing phenylalanine or tryptophan. The D gene is left open where the match is weak. Size tells how often a clone was seen (once, few, many) or the class of an expanded clone, and some rows leave it out.

cdr3_nt: TGTGCCACCAGCAGAGGGGAGGGAAAGAGGGACACTGAAGCTTTCTTT; cdr3_aa: CATSRGEGKRDTEAFF; clone_size: -; d_call: -; v_call: TRBV15; j_call: TRBJ1-1
cdr3_nt: TGCGCCAGCAGCCCGGACATCGCTGGAAACACCATATATTTT; cdr3_aa: CASSPDIAGNTIYF; clone_size: -; d_call: -; v_call: TRBV4-1; j_call: TRBJ1-3
cdr3_nt: TGTGCCAGCAGCTTCACGGACTGGCATGTTGAAAAACTGTTTTTT; cdr3_aa: CASSFTDWHVEKLFF; clone_size: -; d_call: -; v_call: TRBV5-5; j_call: TRBJ1-4
cdr3_nt: TGCAGCGTTGGTCGGAGGGGGCACGACGAGCAGTACTTC; cdr3_aa: CSVGRRGHDEQYF; clone_size: -; d_call: -; v_call: TRBV29-1; j_call: TRBJ2-7
cdr3_nt: TGTGCCAGCAGCGCTCCGGGACACTACGAGCAGTACTTC; cdr3_aa: CASSAPGHYEQYF; clone_size: -; d_call: -; v_call: TRBV2; j_call: TRBJ2-7
cdr3_nt: TGTGCCAGCAGCTCAGGGGTCCCCTCTGGAAACACCATATATTTT; cdr3_aa: CASSSGVPSGNTIYF; clone_size: few; d_call: -; v_call: TRBV7-2; j_call: TRBJ1-3
cdr3_nt: TGCGCCAGCAGCTTGGCTTCCGGGACTAGCGGAGGGGGCACCGGGGAGCTGTTTTTT; cdr3_aa: CASSLASGTSGGGTGELFF; clone_size: -; d_call: TRBD2; v_call: TRBV5-1; j_call: TRBJ2-2
cdr3_nt: TGTGCCAGTAGTGTTAAGATTGGGAGACAGCCCCAGCATTTT; cdr3_aa: CASSVKIGRQPQHF; clone_size: -; d_call: -; v_call: TRBV19; j_call: TRBJ1-5
cdr3_nt: TGTGCCAGTAAATTGGCTAGCCGAGGGTCCGAAAACATTCAGTACTTC; cdr3_aa: CASKLASRGSENIQYF; clone_size: -; d_call: -; v_call: TRBV19; j_call: TRBJ2-4
cdr3_nt: TGTGCCAGCAGCCTGGGACAGACCTACTATGGCTACACCTTC; cdr3_aa: CASSLGQTYYGYTF; clone_size: -; d_call: TRBD1; v_call: TRBV5-6; j_call: TRBJ1-2